What follows are 26 T cell receptor beta chains derived from one specimen sequenced in a study of cytomegalovirus exposure and HLA in healthy donors (dated by TCRdb to the late 2010s). The library was obtained by the immunoSEQ multiplex PCR assay. For the multiplex PCR, a mixture combining 60 forward primers for TCR Vbeta segments and 13 reverse primers for TCR Jbeta segments was used. The table comes from immuneACCESS by way of TCRdb, which keeps in-frame sequences with V and J called. Part of the clones is missing from these tables; in studies checked, under half for an unresolved V gene and the rest for unknown reasons. The sample table records some 220,000 clones; approximately 78% of these occur just once. Less than 0.6% of the sample belongs to the ten largest clones. The sample was PBMCs. Every receptor here comes from a boy aged 5-17 years in good health and CMV-seronegative.

The genes are TRBV5-1 and TRBJ1-3, with 8 bases aligning to TRBD1. J lost 7 bases, V lost 0 bases, and 0 bases had no gene match. Germline V gene data show CDR1 as SGHRS and CDR2 as YFSETQ. The CDR3 covers 13 residues. The CDR3 coding sequence is TGCGCCAGCAGCTTGGACAGGGGGAACACCATATATTTT. This codes for CASSLDRGNTIYF.

The rearrangement joins TRBV5-4 to TRBJ2-7, with TRBD2 matching 8 bases. The CDR3 totals 16 residues. Losses at the gene ends were 4 bases for V and 6 bases for J; bases not matched to a gene: 15. Germline V gene data show CDR1 as SGHNT and CDR2 as YYREEE (reference sequence). CDR3 nucleotide sequence: TGTGCCAGCAGCCCCTCGGGCGGGGGGCGAAGGTCCGAGCAGTACTTC. Translated: CASSPSGGGRRSEQYF. The full variable domain, completed using reference TRBV5-4 and TRBJ2-7, is ETGVTQSPTHLIKTRGQQVTLRCSSQSGHNTVSWYQQALGQGPQFIFQYYREEENGRGNFPPRFSGLQFPNYSSELNVNALELDDSALYLCASSPSGGGRRSEQYFGPGTRLTVT.

This clone was detected once. The rearrangement links TRBV30 to TRBJ2-7, with D possibly matching TRBD2 (6 bases). The CDR3 runs 15 residues. Germline V gene sequence: CDR1 GTSNPN, CDR2 SVGIG (reference sequence). With 3 bases removed from V and 3 bases from J, the gap between germline ends came to 18 bases. The CDR3 spells CAWSSQRRGVYEQYF. CDR3 nucleotides: TGTGCCTGGAGCTCCCAAAGGAGGGGAGTCTACGAGCAGTACTTC.

CDR3 sequence (DNA): TGCGCCAGCAGCTTGAACTCCGAGAACACTGAAGCTTTCTTT. Amino acid sequence: CASSLNSENTEAFF. This chain connects TRBV5-1 to TRBJ1-1; D ambiguous. The CDR3 sequence is 14 residues long. V gave up 1 base and J gave up 1 base, with 8 bases separating them. Germline V CDR1 and CDR2: SGHRS, YFSETQ.

The gene calls are TRBV11-3 and TRBJ2-7, with D hard to call. Germline CDR1 reads SGHNT; CDR2 reads YENEEA. The CDR3 totals 13 residues. The germline V and J ends were trimmed by 5 bases and 5 bases, with 13 bases remaining between them. The CDR3 sequence: CASSARALDEQYF. For the CDR3, the DNA is TGTGCCAGCAGCGCCCGCGCCCTCGACGAGCAGTACTTC.

This rearrangement joins TRBV7-3 to TRBJ1-1; D remains unclear. This CDR3 has 13 residues. V was pared by 2 bases and J by 0 bases, with 4 bases between. Germline CDR1 and CDR2: SGHTA and FQGTGA. The CDR3 DNA reads as TGTGCCAGCAGCTTATCAGTGAACACTGAAGCTTTCTTT. It yields the protein CASSLSVNTEAFF.

This sequence joins TRBV18 and TRBJ2-4; TRBD2 is a possible D gene (6 bases). This CDR3 is built from 16 residues. Germline V gene data show CDR1 as KGHSH and CDR2 as LQKENI. V dropped 0 bases and J dropped 5 bases, with 14 bases sitting between them. The CDR3 nucleotides read TGTGCCAGCTCACCACCGTCGGCGGCGGGGCAAAACATTCAGTACTTC. This gives the protein CASSPPSAAGQNIQYF.

The rearrangement links TRBV7-9 to TRBJ2-7; 13 bases match TRBD2. V lost 2 bases, J lost 4 bases, and 2 bases stayed unmatched. Germline CDR1 and CDR2: SEHNR and FQNEAQ (reference sequence). CDR3 length: 15 amino acids. DNA for the CDR3: TGTGCCAGCAGCTTACGGACTAGCGGGAGATACGAGCAGTACTTC. Translating gives CASSLRTSGRYEQYF.

V gene TRBV19 combines with J gene TRBJ1-1; 8 bases agree with TRBD1. The ends lost 7 bases at V and 6 bases at J; junction bases unmatched: 7. Germline-derived CDR1 and CDR2 are LNHDA and SQIVND (reference sequence). This CDR3 has 13 residues. For the CDR3, the DNA is TGTGCCAGTAAGGGACAGGACCTTCCTGAAGCTTTCTTT. Amino acid sequence: CASKGQDLPEAFF.

V is TRBV9 and J is TRBJ1-6, with D perhaps matching TRBD1 (5 bases). The CDR3 covers 15 residues. Trimming removed 3 bases from V and 5 bases from J, with 12 bases in between. Germline V gives CDR1 SGDLS, CDR2 YYNGEE. In DNA, the CDR3 is TGTGCCAGCAGCGAACACAGGACCAATAATTCACCCCTCCACTTT. Amino acid sequence: CASSEHRTNNSPLHF.

V and J are TRBV7-8 and TRBJ1-4; D call uncertain. CDR3 length: 19 amino acids. Trimming left V 4 bases short and J 0 bases short, with 21 bases between. Germline V gene sequence: CDR1 SGHVS, CDR2 FQNEAQ. CDR3 amino acids: CASSWPGSPEEATNEKLFF. Here the CDR3 DNA reads TGTGCCAGCAGCTGGCCCGGTTCCCCCGAGGAGGCAACTAATGAAAAACTGTTTTTT.

This chain links TRBV27 with TRBJ2-2; 8 nucleotides match TRBD2. Trimming removed 4 bases from V and 8 bases from J; junction bases left unmatched: 6. Per the germline V gene, CDR1 is MNHEY and CDR2 is SMNVEV (reference sequence). This CDR3 is built from 14 residues. The CDR3 DNA reads TGTGCCAGCAGTTACGGGGGGGGCCCTGGGGAGCTGTTTTTT. Its translation: CASSYGGGPGELFF.

V and J are TRBV30 and TRBJ1-6; D might be TRBD1 (5 bases). V was clipped by 4 bases and J by 7 bases, with 17 bases between them. The CDR3 runs 15 residues. Germline-derived CDR1 and CDR2 are GTSNPN and SVGIG (reference sequence). The CDR3: CAWTLRAGNNSPLHF. The CDR3 DNA reads TGTGCCTGGACCCTCAGAGCAGGGAACAATTCACCCCTCCACTTT.

The J gene is TRBJ1-1, the V gene TRBV9, with TRBD1 matching over 9 bases. Germline values: CDR1 SGDLS, CDR2 YYNGEE. The length of the CDR3 is 15 residues. Trimming at V came to 0 bases and at J to 11 bases, leaving 11 bases not matched to a gene. DNA of the CDR3: TGTGCCAGCAGCGTAGCAGCGACAGGGGGGTCCACGGCTTTCTTT. This translates into CASSVAATGGSTAFF.

The V call is TRBV4-1, the J call TRBJ2-3; 11 positions match TRBD2. V lost 1 base and J lost 2; bases outside the gene matches: 5. The CDR3 length is 17 residues. The germline CDR1 and CDR2 sequences are MGHRA and YSYEKL. This CDR3 reads CASSQAGTSGYTDTQYF. The CDR3 DNA sequence: TGCGCCAGCAGCCAAGCCGGGACTAGCGGATACACAGATACGCAGTATTTT.

The V call is TRBV5-4, the J call TRBJ1-2; no clear D gene. This CDR3 region has 14 residues. The V gene's germline CDR1 is SGHNT and CDR2 YYREEE (reference sequence). V was pared by 3 bases and J by 0 bases, with 9 bases between. DNA for the CDR3: TGTGCCAGCAGCTCCGACGGGACTAACTATGGCTACACCTTC. Translated: CASSSDGTNYGYTF.

V is TRBV2 and J is TRBJ2-1; maybe TRBD2 (5 bases). Germline CDR1 and CDR2: SNHLY and FYNNEI. The CDR3 has 14 residues. Trimming stripped 5 bases from V and 3 bases from J, with 11 bases between. The CDR3 DNA reads TGTGCCAGCAGTAAGGGAGACTTCTACAATGAGCAGTTCTTC. Protein product: CASSKGDFYNEQFF.

The CDR3 loop is CASSLDRPDTGRVYEQYF. In DNA form, the CDR3 reads TGTGCCAGCAGCTTAGATCGGCCAGATACAGGACGTGTCTACGAGCAGTACTTC. The V and J genes are TRBV11-3 and TRBJ2-7; tentative D call: TRBD1 (5 bases). The V end was cut by 0 bases, the J end by 3 bases, with 21 bases between. CDR1 SGHNT and CDR2 YENEEA come from the germline V gene. The CDR3 has 18 residues.

The V call is TRBV6-5, the J call TRBJ2-1; perhaps TRBD2 as D (5 bases). V was pared by 2 bases and J by 5 bases, with 7 bases between. The CDR3 length is 13 residues. Germline CDR1 reads MNHEY; CDR2 reads SVGAGI. The CDR3, as DNA: TGTGCCAGCAGTTACGAAGCGGACAATGAGCAGTTCTTC. It codes for CASSYEADNEQFF.

This chain uses TRBV5-6 with TRBJ2-3; tentative D call: TRBD2 (5 bases). The germline gives CDR1 SGHDT, CDR2 YYEEEE. CDR3 length: 15 residues. V was pared by 2 bases and J by 10 bases, with 20 bases between. CDR3 protein: CASSFAPGPGSPQYF. The CDR3, as DNA: TGTGCCAGCAGCTTCGCCCCAGGACCGGGAAGCCCGCAGTATTTT.

Notes on this clone: Relative to the germline gene, one junction end is altered; a read error may explain this. This chain links TRBV7-9 with TRBJ2-2, with D possibly being TRBD1 (5 bases). Germline V gene sequence: CDR1 SEHNR, CDR2 FQNEAQ (reference sequence). The CDR3 spans 14 residues. CDR3 nucleotide sequence: TGTTCCAGCAGCCTGCAACAGGTGACCGGGGAGCTGTTTTTT. Residues: CSSSLQQVTGELFF.

The V and J genes are TRBV4-2 and TRBJ1-4; 7 bases agree with TRBD1. After removal of 5 bases from V and 7 bases from J, the junction contained 10 bases not matched to a gene. There are 15 residues in the CDR3. The germline V gene encodes CDR1 LGHNA and CDR2 YNFKEQ. The CDR3 protein is CASSNRQGMGEKLFF. The CDR3 DNA reads TGTGCCAGCAGCAATAGACAGGGTATGGGTGAAAAACTGTTTTTT.

This chain links TRBV5-1 with TRBJ2-3; the match to TRBD1 covers 9 bases. Per the germline V gene, CDR1 is SGHRS and CDR2 is YFSETQ. This CDR3 region has 14 residues. V was clipped by 3 bases and J by 4 bases; unmatched bases: 3. In DNA, the CDR3 is TGCGCCAGCAGCTCACAGGGGGCGGCAGATACGCAGTATTTT. Protein product: CASSSQGAADTQYF.

The chain is built from TRBV7-9 and TRBJ1-2; D remains unclear. Germline V gene sequence: CDR1 SEHNR, CDR2 FQNEAQ (reference sequence). Trimming pared 4 bases from V and 2 bases from J, leaving 8 bases between. The CDR3 has 13 residues. CDR3 coding DNA: TGTGCCAGCAGCTCCTCGGGGAACTATGGCTACACCTTC. It encodes CASSSSGNYGYTF.

CDR3: CASSLARTYEQYF. The CDR3 DNA is TGTGCCAGCAGCTTAGCTCGCACATACGAGCAGTACTTC. The chain combines TRBV11-3 with TRBJ2-7; no definite D call. V was clipped by 1 base and J by 4 bases, with 8 bases between them. CDR3 size: 13 residues. The germline V gene has CDR1 SGHNT and CDR2 YENEEA.

V usage is TRBV5-6 and J usage is TRBJ1-6; the match to TRBD1 covers 7 bases. The germline CDR1 and CDR2 sequences are SGHDT and YYEEEE. This CDR3 spans 13 amino acids. Germline trimming cut 1 base from V and 18 bases from J; bases unmatched to any gene: 10. The CDR3: CASSLYLGGDHHF. In DNA form, the CDR3 reads TGTGCCAGCAGCTTGTATTTAGGGGGCGACCACCACTTT.